What follows are 13 T cell receptor beta chains derived from one specimen sequenced in a study of post-analysis software for immune sequencing data. Their antigen targets remain unknown. Notes on the study in general: Higher frequency in patients than in controls was seen for five TRBV segments, with TRBV5-6, TRBV5-1 and TRBV20-1 among them.

Incorporated into the TCR beta cDNA libraries were unique molecular identifiers, which served to reduce PCR and sequencing biases. MiXCR, applied by TCRdb to the PCR reads, yields one record per CDR3 protein. In the table there are hundreds of thousands of distinct CDR3 sequences, 30% of which are singletons. Sequenced input: blood. The receptors shown here come from a girl aged 5-17 years with multiple sclerosis.

This chain uses TRBV10-3 with TRBJ2-5; D unclear. The CDR3 totals 10 residues. Trimming left V 8 bases short and J 9 bases short, with 10 bases between. Germline V gene sequence: CDR1 ENHRY, CDR2 SYGVKD. The CDR3 protein is CAIGSGAQYF. The CDR3 DNA sequence: TGTGCCATCGGCAGTGGGGCCCAGTACTTC.

This chain uses TRBV20-1 with TRBJ2-3; 10 nucleotides align to TRBD2. This CDR3 has 22 residues. Trimming at V came to 4 bases and at J to 0 bases, leaving 25 bases not matched to a gene. Looked up from germline, CDR1 is DFQATT and CDR2 is SNEGSKA (reference sequence). This chain's CDR3 is CSAIRRGGRLAGAKPSTDTQYF. Here the CDR3 DNA reads TGCAGTGCTATACGAAGAGGGGGGCGGCTAGCGGGGGCGAAACCTAGCACAGATACGCAGTATTTT.

CDR3 sequence: CASSFGDRDYSPLHF. Here the CDR3 DNA reads TGTGCCAGCAGCTTCGGGGACAGAGATTATTCACCCCTCCACTTT. The chain is built from TRBV9 and TRBJ1-6; 7 nucleotides match TRBD1. The V and J ends lost 4 bases and 8 bases, in that order; junction bases with no gene match: 9. This CDR3 contains 15 residues. Germline CDR1 and CDR2: SGDLS and YYNGEE.

Of note for this clonotype: One end of the junction is discordant with germline, which a read error may explain. V and J are TRBV5-1 and TRBJ2-4, with D unclear. The CDR3 spans 16 residues. Germline CDR1 SGHRS, CDR2 YFSETQ. The CDR3 coding sequence is TGCGCCGGCAGCTTGGGGTACGACCTTGGCAAAAACATTCAGTACTTC. Amino acids: CAGSLGYDLGKNIQYF. Combining the CDR3 with reference TRBV5-1 and TRBJ2-4 gives the whole variable domain KAGVTQTPRYLIKTRGQQVTLSCSPISGHRSVSWYQQTPGQGLQFLFEYFSETQRNKGNFPGRFSGRQFSNSRSEMNVSTLELGDSALYLCAGSLGYDLGKNIQYFGAGTRLSVL.

The sample holds many counts of this clonotype. This chain joins TRBV6-5 and TRBJ2-5, with 7 bases aligning to TRBD1. With 8 bases clipped from V and 5 bases from J, the junction kept 8 bases outside the gene matches. The CDR3 has 13 amino acids. Per germline, CDR1 MNHEY and CDR2 SVGAGI. The CDR3 bases are TGTGCCAGCCGTGAGACAGGGTTGGAGACCCAGTACTTC. It translates to CASRETGLETQYF.

V and J are TRBV20-1 and TRBJ2-2; D may match TRBD1 or TRBD2 (6 bases each). This CDR3 is 15 amino acids long. In germline, CDR1 is DFQATT, CDR2 SNEGSKA (reference sequence). The germline V and J ends were trimmed by 6 bases and 4 bases, with 18 bases remaining between them. DNA of the CDR3: TGCAGTGCGGCCCCGGGGGCTGCGAGCACCGGGGAGCTGTTTTTT. Translating it yields CSAAPGAASTGELFF.

This clonotype has more than one count but fewer than ten. Here the CDR3 reads CASTWGPSYEQYF. The CDR3, as DNA: TGTGCCAGCACCTGGGGACCGTCCTACGAGCAGTACTTC. The chain couples TRBV6-2 or TRBV6-3 to TRBJ2-7; tentatively, D is TRBD1 or TRBD2 (5 bases each). Germline V lookup: CDR1 MNHEY, CDR2 SVGEGT. The CDR3 runs 13 residues. V gave up 7 bases and J gave up 1 base, with 11 bases separating them.

V gene TRBV29-1 combines with J gene TRBJ2-5; D not certain. The germline V gene encodes CDR1 SQVTM and CDR2 ANQGSEA. The CDR3 has 13 residues. V lost 3 bases, J lost 11 bases, and 19 bases lay in between. The CDR3 loop reads CSVEVGQAYGQYF. The CDR3 region has the DNA TGCAGCGTTGAGGTTGGTCAGGCCTACGGGCAGTACTTC.

In its sample, this clonotype was seen a few times. The chain carries TRBV5-6 and TRBJ2-6; D is tentatively TRBD1 or TRBD2 (5 bases each). This CDR3 has 15 residues. From germline, CDR1 is SGHDT and CDR2 YYEEEE. The V and J ends lost 2 bases and 3 bases respectively, with 9 bases between them. CDR3 DNA: TGTGCCAGCAGCTTCAGAGGGGTTGGGGCCAACGTCCTGACTTTC. Protein product: CASSFRGVGANVLTF. The full variable domain, with the rest looked up from reference TRBV5-6 and TRBJ2-6, is DAGVTQSPTHLIKTRGQQVTLRCSPKSGHDTVSWYQQALGQGPQFIFQYYEEEERQRGNFPDRFSGHQFPNYSSELNVNALLLGDSALYLCASSFRGVGANVLTFGAGSRLTVL.

This clonotype was picked up a small number of times. The V and J genes are TRBV29-1 and TRBJ2-1; perhaps TRBD2 as D (6 bases). The CDR3 runs 14 residues. The V gene's germline CDR1 is SQVTM and CDR2 ANQGSEA. Trimming removed 6 bases at V and 2 bases at J, with 14 bases between. The CDR3 is CSVRRRDAYNEQFF. As DNA, the CDR3 is TGCAGCGTCCGTCGGCGGGATGCCTACAATGAGCAGTTCTTC.

Of note for this clonotype: At one end the junction does not follow the germline gene, possibly because of a read error. V usage is TRBV12-3 or TRBV12-4 and J usage is TRBJ1-1; D not certain. The CDR3 extends over 15 amino acids. The DNA for the CDR3 is TGCGCCAGCAGAGAGCCGCCGAGCATGAACACTGAAGCTTTCTTT. Its translation: CASREPPSMNTEAFF.

The sample holds a few counts of this clonotype. The genes are TRBV7-2 and TRBJ2-7; 7 bases are a match to TRBD2. The germline V gene encodes CDR1 SGHTA and CDR2 FQGNSA. The junction had 9 bases not matched to a gene; V was cut back by 3 bases and J by 4 bases. The CDR3 consists of 15 residues. The DNA for the CDR3 is TGTGCCAGCAGCTTTTCCCCTCACGGGGGGTACGAGCAGTACTTC. It encodes CASSFSPHGGYEQYF. Full variable domain (remainder filled in from reference TRBV7-2 and TRBJ2-7): GAGVSQSPSNKVTEKGKDVELRCDPISGHTALYWYRQSLGQGLEFLIYFQGNSAPDKSGLPSDRFSAERTGGSVSTLTIQRTQQEDSAVYLCASSFSPHGGYEQYFGPGTRLTVT.

The J gene is TRBJ2-3, the V gene TRBV9, with a tentative D call TRBD2 (5 bases). Germline V CDR1 and CDR2: SGDLS, YYNGEE. The CDR3 spans 16 residues. The V gene lost 4 bases and the J gene lost 3 bases, with 18 bases spanning the gap. The CDR3 sequence: CASSSQRAPGTDTQYF. CDR3 nucleotide sequence: TGTGCCAGCAGCTCACAGCGCGCCCCGGGGACAGATACGCAGTATTTT.